Listed below are T cell receptor beta chains from one sample, sequenced in a study of blood T cell repertoires in COVID-19. The repertoire was sequenced with immunoSEQ multiplex PCR; TCRdb's copy has only in-frame clones and lacks some. The table includes some 140,000 clones, about 89% detected once. The specimen sequenced was peripheral blood. These receptors were obtained from a man over 45 with active or convalescent COVID-19. Each CDR3 is given with its conserved first and last residue. D genes are given only for firm matches. Size is stated for part of the rows, as once, few or many counts, or as a class when the clone is expanded.

clone size: .
J gene: TRBJ1-2
D gene: .
CDR3 length: 13
V gene: TRBV5-1
CDR3 protein: CASSLAGGYGYTF

clone size: .
J gene: TRBJ2-7
D gene: TRBD2
CDR3 length: 15
V gene: TRBV11-2
CDR3 protein: CASSSQGLAGGEQYF

clone size: .
J gene: TRBJ1-5
D gene: TRBD1
CDR3 length: 14
V gene: TRBV9
CDR3 protein: CASSADRGNQPQHF

clone size: .
J gene: TRBJ2-3
D gene: .
CDR3 length: 15
V gene: TRBV9
CDR3 protein: CASRSQGSSTDTQYF

clone size: .
J gene: TRBJ2-2
D gene: TRBD2
CDR3 length: 22
V gene: TRBV24-1
CDR3 protein: CATSDLLMDGTSGRLPTGELFF

clone size: .
J gene: TRBJ1-1
D gene: TRBD1
CDR3 length: 15
V gene: TRBV5-4
CDR3 protein: CASSLGTGRNTEAFF

clone size: .
J gene: TRBJ2-3
D gene: TRBD1
CDR3 length: 13
V gene: TRBV29-1
CDR3 protein: CSVRQGPTDTQYF

clone size: few
J gene: TRBJ2-7
D gene: TRBD2
CDR3 length: 17
V gene: TRBV2
CDR3 protein: CASSESVLAGIVYEQYF

clone size: .
J gene: TRBJ2-1
D gene: TRBD2
CDR3 length: 15
V gene: TRBV6-5
CDR3 protein: CASSYSAGVINEQFF

clone size: .
J gene: TRBJ2-1
D gene: .
CDR3 length: 15
V gene: TRBV7-2
CDR3 protein: CASNPPGLVYNEQFF

clone size: .
J gene: TRBJ1-2
D gene: .
CDR3 length: 13
V gene: TRBV7-6
CDR3 protein: CASSLGGGYGYTF

clone size: .
J gene: TRBJ1-2
D gene: TRBD1
CDR3 length: 15
V gene: TRBV9
CDR3 protein: CASSRTLQGNYGYTF

clone size: .
J gene: TRBJ2-5
D gene: .
CDR3 length: 14
V gene: TRBV5-6
CDR3 protein: CASSRTGSGETQYF